The clone carrying this TCR beta chain was detected many times. Previously described methods and listed TCR primers produced bulk TCR libraries. TCRdb passed the PCR reads through MiXCR, listing each CDR3 protein once. The repertoire holds 250,000 to 350,000 distinct CDR3 sequences, with over 20% as singletons. Sorting was used to obtain naive CD8 T cells (CD8+CD4-CCR7+CD45RA+). The CDR3 length is 14 residues. V dropped 5 bases and J dropped 0 bases, with 11 bases sitting between them. Germline lookup yields CDR1 SGHDN and CDR2 FVKESK. This entry comes from a study of molecular identifiers for immune sequencing clone quantification. The wider study: In the replicates, RNA derived from about 19,000 or 110,000 naive CD8 cells was divided into five parts, and four were sequenced.

Sequencing was performed on naive CD8+ T cells from blood, with Jurkat cell RNA spiked in. The subset is: FACS-sorted CD8+CD4-CCR7+CD45RA+ naive T cells. The clonotype was recovered from a human donor in good health. Some libraries in this study had Jurkat cell RNA spiked in. The gene calls are TRBV14 and TRBJ2-7; D is unresolved. The CDR3 DNA reads as TGTGCCAGCAGCAAAAGTGGGGACTCCTACGAGCAGTACTTC. As protein: CASSKSGDSYEQYF.